This T cell receptor (beta chain) stems from a study of regulatory T cells in long-lasting Graves disease. Overall study: Graves' patients (newly diagnosed) had been on antithyroid drugs under 3 months. General observations from the study: Clonotypes that were public and shared totalled 2,500 to 3,000 in persistent patients versus 900 to 1,000 in new patients. Persistent disease exhibited a predilection for TRBV28, TRBJ1-2 and TRBJ2-5.

Through Arm-PCR of CDR3 regions and iRepertoire HTBI primers, TCR beta libraries were built. TCRdb ran MiXCR on the multiplex PCR reads and lists one entry per CDR3 protein. The repertoire consists of 200,000 to 250,000 distinct CDR3 sequences, with 20% occurring once and the leading ten covering roughly 13%. V dropped 0 bases and J dropped 2 bases, with 8 bases sitting between them. CDR3 length: 14 amino acids. Germline V lookup: CDR1 SGHNT, CDR2 YYREEE (reference sequence). At least ten counts were recorded for this clonotype. The antigen remains undetermined. Time point: newly diagnosed GD, antithyroid drugs for less than 3 months. PBMC RNA served as the TCR library source. The patients were enrolled through endocrinology in Xi'an, China.

This chain uses TRBV5-4 with TRBJ2-5; D gene unclear. The sequence derives from a female donor with Graves disease. Specimen: peripheral blood mononuclear cells (PBMCs), collected at new diagnosis, from a patient treated with antithyroid drugs. The DNA of the CDR3 is TGTGCCAGCAGCTTGGTGTTGGGTCAAGAGACCCAGTACTTC. This translates into CASSLVLGQETQYF.